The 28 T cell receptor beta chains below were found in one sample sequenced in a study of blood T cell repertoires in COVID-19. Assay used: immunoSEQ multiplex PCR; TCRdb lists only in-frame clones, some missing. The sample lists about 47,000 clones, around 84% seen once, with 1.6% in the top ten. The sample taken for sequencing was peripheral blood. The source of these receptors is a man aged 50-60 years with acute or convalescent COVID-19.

The CDR3 nucleotides are TGTGCCAGCAGTCTTAGACAGGGGCTTTCACCCCTCCACTTT. Residues: CASSLRQGLSPLHF. The V call is TRBV11-2, the J call TRBJ1-6, with 8 bases aligning to TRBD1. Trimming removed 6 bases from V and 9 bases from J; junction bases left unmatched: 7. CDR1 and CDR2 (germline): SGHAT, FQNNGV. The length of the CDR3 is 14 residues.

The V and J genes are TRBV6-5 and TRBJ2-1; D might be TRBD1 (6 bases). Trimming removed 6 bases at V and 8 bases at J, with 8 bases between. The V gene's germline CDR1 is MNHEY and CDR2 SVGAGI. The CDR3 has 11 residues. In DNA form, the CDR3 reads TGTGCCAGCAGAACAGGGTATGAGCAGTTCTTC. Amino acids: CASRTGYEQFF.

CDR3 sequence: CASSQGTTGGGNEQFF. CDR3 nucleotide sequence: TGTGCCAGCAGCCAAGGGACAACGGGGGGCGGGAATGAGCAGTTCTTC. The V call is TRBV3-1 (or the pseudogene TRBV3-2), the J call TRBJ2-1; perhaps TRBD2 as D (7 bases). Trimming left V 1 base short and J 7 bases short, with 17 bases between. This CDR3 is built from 16 residues. The germline gives CDR1 LGHDT, CDR2 YNNKEL (reference sequence).

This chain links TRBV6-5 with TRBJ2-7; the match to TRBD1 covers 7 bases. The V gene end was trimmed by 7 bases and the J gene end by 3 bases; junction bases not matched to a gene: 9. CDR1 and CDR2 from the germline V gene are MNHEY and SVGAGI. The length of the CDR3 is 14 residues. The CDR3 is CASKIGGQVYEQYF. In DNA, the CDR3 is TGTGCCAGCAAAATTGGTGGACAGGTCTACGAGCAGTACTTC.

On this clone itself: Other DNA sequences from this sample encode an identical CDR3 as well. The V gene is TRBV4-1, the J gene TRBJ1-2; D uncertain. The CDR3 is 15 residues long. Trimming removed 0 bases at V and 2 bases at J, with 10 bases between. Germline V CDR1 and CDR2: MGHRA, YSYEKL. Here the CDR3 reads CASSQEGRGNYGYTF. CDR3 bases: TGCGCCAGCAGCCAAGAAGGAAGAGGAAACTATGGCTACACCTTC.

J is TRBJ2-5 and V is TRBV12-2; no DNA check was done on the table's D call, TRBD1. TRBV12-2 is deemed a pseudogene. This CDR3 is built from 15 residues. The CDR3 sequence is CASRSGTRHQETQYF. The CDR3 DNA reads TGTGCAAGTCGCTCGGGGACACGACATCAAGAGACCCAGTACTTC.

Here the CDR3 DNA reads TGTGCCATCAGTGATTCGGGGGGCTCCGGGGAGCTGTTTTTT. Amino acid sequence: CAISDSGGSGELFF. V usage is TRBV10-3 and J usage is TRBJ2-2; D is perhaps TRBD2 (7 bases). The germline V and J ends were trimmed by 3 bases and 6 bases, with 11 bases remaining between them. Germline V gives CDR1 ENHRY, CDR2 SYGVKD. This CDR3 contains 14 residues.

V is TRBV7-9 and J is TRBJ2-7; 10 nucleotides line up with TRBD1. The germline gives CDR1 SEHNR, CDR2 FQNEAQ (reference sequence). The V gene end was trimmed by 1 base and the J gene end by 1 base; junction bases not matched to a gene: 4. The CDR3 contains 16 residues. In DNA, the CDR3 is TGTGCCAGCAGCTTAGATCTGGGACAGGGGTCCTACGAGCAGTACTTC. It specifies CASSLDLGQGSYEQYF. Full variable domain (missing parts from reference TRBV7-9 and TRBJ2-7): DTGVSQNPRHKITKRGQNVTFRCDPISEHNRLYWYRQTLGQGPEFLTYFQNEAQLEKSRLLSDRFSAERPKGSFSTLEIQRTEQGDSAMYLCASSLDLGQGSYEQYFGPGTRLTVT.

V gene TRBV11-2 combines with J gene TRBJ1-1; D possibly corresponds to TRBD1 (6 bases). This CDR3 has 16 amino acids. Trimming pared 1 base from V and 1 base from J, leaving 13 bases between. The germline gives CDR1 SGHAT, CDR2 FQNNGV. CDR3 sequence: CASSLGPGAANTEAFF. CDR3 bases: TGTGCCAGCAGCTTAGGTCCAGGGGCAGCGAACACTGAAGCTTTCTTT.

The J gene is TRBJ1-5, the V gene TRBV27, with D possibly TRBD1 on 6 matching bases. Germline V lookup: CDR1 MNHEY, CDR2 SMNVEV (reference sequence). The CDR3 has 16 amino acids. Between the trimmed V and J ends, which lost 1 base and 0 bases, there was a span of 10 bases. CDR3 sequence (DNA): TGTGCCAGCAGTTTATACGGGACACATAGCAATCAGCCCCAGCATTTT. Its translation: CASSLYGTHSNQPQHF.

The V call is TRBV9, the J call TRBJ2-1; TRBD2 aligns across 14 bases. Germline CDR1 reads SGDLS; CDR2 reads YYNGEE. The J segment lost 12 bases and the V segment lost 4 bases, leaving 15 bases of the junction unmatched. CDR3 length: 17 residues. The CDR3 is CASSWDWGTSGGVAQFF. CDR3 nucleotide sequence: TGTGCCAGCAGCTGGGATTGGGGGACTAGCGGGGGAGTGGCGCAGTTCTTC.

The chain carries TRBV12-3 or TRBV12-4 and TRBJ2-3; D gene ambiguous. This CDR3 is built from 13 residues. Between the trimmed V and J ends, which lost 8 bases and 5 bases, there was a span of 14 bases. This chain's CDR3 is CASRTLRGDTQYF. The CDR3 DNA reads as TGTGCCAGCCGAACTCTTCGCGGAGATACGCAGTATTTT.

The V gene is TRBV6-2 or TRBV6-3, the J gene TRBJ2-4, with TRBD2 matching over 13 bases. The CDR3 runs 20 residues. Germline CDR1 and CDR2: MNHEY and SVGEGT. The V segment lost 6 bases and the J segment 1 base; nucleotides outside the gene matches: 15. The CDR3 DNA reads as TGTGCCAGCAGCCCCGGACTAGCGGGAGCGAATACTCGGGCCAAAAACATTCAGTACTTC. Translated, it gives CASSPGLAGANTRAKNIQYF.

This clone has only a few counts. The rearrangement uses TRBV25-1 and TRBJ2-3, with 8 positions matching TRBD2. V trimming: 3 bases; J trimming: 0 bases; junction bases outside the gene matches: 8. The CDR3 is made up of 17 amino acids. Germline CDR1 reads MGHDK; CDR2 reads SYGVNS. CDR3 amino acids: CASSDYIAGLSTDTQYF. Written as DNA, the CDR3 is TGTGCCAGCAGTGATTACATAGCGGGGCTTAGCACAGATACGCAGTATTTT.

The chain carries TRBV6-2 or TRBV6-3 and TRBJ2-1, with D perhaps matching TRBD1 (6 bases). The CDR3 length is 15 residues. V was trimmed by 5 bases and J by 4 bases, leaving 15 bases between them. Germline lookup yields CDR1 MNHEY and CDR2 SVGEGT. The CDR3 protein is CASSRKQGSYNEQFF. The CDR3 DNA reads TGTGCCAGCAGTCGGAAACAGGGCAGTTACAATGAGCAGTTCTTC.

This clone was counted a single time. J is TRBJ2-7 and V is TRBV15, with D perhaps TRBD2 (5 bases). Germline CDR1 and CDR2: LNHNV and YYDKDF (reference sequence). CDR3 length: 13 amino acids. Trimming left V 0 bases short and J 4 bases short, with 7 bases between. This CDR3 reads CATSRDRGYEQYF. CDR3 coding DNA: TGTGCCACCAGCAGAGATCGCGGGTACGAGCAGTACTTC.

The CDR3 loop is CASRGDRGKSSPLHF. CDR3 DNA sequence: TGTGCCAGCAGGGGGGACAGGGGGAAAAGTTCACCCCTCCACTTT. The rearrangement uses TRBV2 and TRBJ1-6; 11 bases line up with TRBD1. V was clipped by 6 bases and J by 9 bases; unmatched bases: 7. The V gene's germline CDR1 is SNHLY and CDR2 FYNNEI. The CDR3 extends over 15 amino acids.

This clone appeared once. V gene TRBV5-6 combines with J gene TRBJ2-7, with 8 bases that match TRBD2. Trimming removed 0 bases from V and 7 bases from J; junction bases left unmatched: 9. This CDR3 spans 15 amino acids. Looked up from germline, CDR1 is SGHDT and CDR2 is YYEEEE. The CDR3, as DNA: TGTGCCAGCAGCTTGGTGAGCGGGAGAACTACTGAGCAGTACTTC. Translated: CASSLVSGRTTEQYF.

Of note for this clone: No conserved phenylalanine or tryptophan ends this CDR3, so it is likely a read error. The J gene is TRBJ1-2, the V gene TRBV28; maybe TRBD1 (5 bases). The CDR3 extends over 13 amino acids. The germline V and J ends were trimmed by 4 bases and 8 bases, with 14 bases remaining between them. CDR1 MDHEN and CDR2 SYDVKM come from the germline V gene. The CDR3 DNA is TGTGCCAGCAGTTCAAGACAGTTTAACGGCTACACCTTA. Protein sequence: CASSSRQFNGYTL.

CDR3: CASRPWTEQIHTQYF. In nucleotides, the CDR3 is TGTGCCAGCAGACCGTGGACAGAGCAAATCCATACGCAGTATTTT. The chain links TRBV28 to TRBJ2-3, with D tentatively TRBD1 (6 bases). The CDR3 loop spans 15 amino acids. Germline-derived CDR1 and CDR2 are MDHEN and SYDVKM. The V end was cut by 6 bases, the J end by 7 bases, with 20 bases between.

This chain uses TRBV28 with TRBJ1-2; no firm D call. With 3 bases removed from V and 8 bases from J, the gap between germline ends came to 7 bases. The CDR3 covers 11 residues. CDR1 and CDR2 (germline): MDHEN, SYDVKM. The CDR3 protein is CASSFPSGYTF. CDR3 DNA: TGTGCCAGCAGTTTCCCCTCCGGCTACACCTTC.

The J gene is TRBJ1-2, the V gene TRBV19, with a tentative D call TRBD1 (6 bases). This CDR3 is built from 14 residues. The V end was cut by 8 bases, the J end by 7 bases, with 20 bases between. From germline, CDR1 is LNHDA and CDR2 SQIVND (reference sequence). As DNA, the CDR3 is TGTGCCAGTCACGTGGGACTACAGGGAGGTGGCTACACCTTC. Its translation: CASHVGLQGGGYTF.

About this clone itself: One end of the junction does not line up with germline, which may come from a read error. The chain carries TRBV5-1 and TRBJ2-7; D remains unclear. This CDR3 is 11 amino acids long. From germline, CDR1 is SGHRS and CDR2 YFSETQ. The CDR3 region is CASRLAGEQYF. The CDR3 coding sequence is TGCGCCAGCAGATTGGCCGGCGAGCAGTACTTC.

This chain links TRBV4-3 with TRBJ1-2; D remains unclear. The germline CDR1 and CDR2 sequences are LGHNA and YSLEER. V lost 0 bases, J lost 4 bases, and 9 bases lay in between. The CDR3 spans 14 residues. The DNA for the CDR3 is TGCGCCAGCAGCCAAGATAAGAGGGCCTATGGCTACACCTTC. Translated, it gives CASSQDKRAYGYTF.

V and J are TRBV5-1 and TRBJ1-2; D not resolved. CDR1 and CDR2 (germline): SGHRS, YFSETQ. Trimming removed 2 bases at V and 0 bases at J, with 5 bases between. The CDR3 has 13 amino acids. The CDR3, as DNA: TGCGCCAGCAGCTTTGGAGCTAACTATGGCTACACCTTC. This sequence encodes CASSFGANYGYTF.

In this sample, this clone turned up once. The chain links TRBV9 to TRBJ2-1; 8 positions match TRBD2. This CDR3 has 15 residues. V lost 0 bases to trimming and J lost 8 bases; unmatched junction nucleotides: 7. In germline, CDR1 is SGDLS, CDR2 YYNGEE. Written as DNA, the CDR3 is TGTGCCAGCAGCGTAGTTCCGGGGGGGCCGCATGAGCAGTTCTTC. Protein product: CASSVVPGGPHEQFF.

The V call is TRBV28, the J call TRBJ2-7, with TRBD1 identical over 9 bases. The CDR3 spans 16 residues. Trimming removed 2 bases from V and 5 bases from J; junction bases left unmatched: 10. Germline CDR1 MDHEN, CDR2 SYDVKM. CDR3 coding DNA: TGTGCCAGCAGTTTAGGTCCGCGGGACAGGGACGACGAGCAGTACTTC. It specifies CASSLGPRDRDDEQYF.

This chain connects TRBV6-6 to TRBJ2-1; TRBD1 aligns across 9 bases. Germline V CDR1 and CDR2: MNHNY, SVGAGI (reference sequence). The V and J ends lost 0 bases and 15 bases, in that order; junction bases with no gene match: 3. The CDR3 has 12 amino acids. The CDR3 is CASSYSGTGLFF. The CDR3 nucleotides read TGTGCCAGCAGTTACTCCGGGACAGGGTTGTTCTTC.